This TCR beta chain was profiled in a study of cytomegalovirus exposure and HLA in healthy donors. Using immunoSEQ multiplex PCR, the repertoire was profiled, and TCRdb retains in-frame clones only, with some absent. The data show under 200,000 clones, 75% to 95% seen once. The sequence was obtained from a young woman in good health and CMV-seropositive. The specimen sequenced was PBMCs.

This chain's CDR3 is CASSFSGGGELFF. Written as DNA, the CDR3 is TGTGCCAGCAGCTTTTCAGGGGGCGGGGAGCTGTTTTTT. The chain is built from TRBV7-3 and TRBJ2-2; 7 positions agree with TRBD1. V lost 3 bases and J lost 7; bases outside the gene matches: 2. CDR3 length: 13 amino acids. Germline assignment: CDR1 SGHTA and CDR2 FQGTGA.